This T cell receptor beta chain is drawn from a study of shared clonotypes between healthy human individuals. With respect to this clone: Its antigen is not known.

Study results and limitations: Among the subsets, naive ones generally showed larger estimated richness than memory ones. Clonotypes shared by all four sorted-subset donors had higher generation probabilities than non-shared clonotypes.

Looked up from germline, CDR1 is SGHTA and CDR2 is FQGTGA. CDR3 length: 15 residues. V gave up 4 bases and J gave up 8 bases, with 20 bases separating them. TCRdb keeps only in-frame clones here, not all; method: immunoSEQ multiplex PCR. The sample lists under 650,000 clones; about 96% were seen once. The TCR comes from a woman in her thirties in good health. Source material: naive CD4+ T cells sorted from blood. Subset noted: CD45RA+ positively selected. The gene calls are TRBV7-3 and TRBJ1-1; a possible D gene is TRBD1 (6 bases). Written as DNA, the CDR3 is TGTGCCAGCAGCTCCCCCCCGGGGGGGGCGGCGGAAGCTTTCTTT. This gives the protein CASSSPPGGAAEAFF.